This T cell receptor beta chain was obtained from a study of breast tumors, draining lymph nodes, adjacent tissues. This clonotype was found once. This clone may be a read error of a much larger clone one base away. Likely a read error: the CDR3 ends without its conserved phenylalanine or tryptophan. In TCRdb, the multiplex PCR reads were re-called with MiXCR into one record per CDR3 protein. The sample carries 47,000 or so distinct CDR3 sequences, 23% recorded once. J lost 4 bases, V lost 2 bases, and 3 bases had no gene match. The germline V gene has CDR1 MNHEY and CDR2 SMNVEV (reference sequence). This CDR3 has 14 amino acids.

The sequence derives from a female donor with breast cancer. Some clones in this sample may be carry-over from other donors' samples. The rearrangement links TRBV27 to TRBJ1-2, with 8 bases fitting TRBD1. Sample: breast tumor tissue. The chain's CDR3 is CASSLGTGIYGYTS. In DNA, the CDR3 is TGTGCCAGCAGTTTAGGGACAGGAATCTATGGCTACACCTCC.